Listed below are T cell receptor beta chains from one sample, sequenced in a study of identical twins. TCRdb reprocessed the 5' RACE reads with MiXCR, giving one entry per CDR3 protein. Among over 600,000 distinct CDR3 sequences listed, about 20% were seen once. The data were also submitted as part of a second study, on T cells expressing NK-cell markers.

The sequenced material came from PBMCs. The receptor set was obtained from a woman younger than 35 in good health. The CDR3 runs from the conserved cysteine through the conserved F or W. Fields, in order: V gene, CDR3 protein.

TRBV10-3	CATQGNGDTQYF
TRBV20-1	CSATLSGSTDTQYF
TRBV12-3/TRBV12-4	CASSLEGPPWGTQYF
TRBV4-3	CASSQDRRETQYF
TRBV18	CASSDQGANVLTF
TRBV29-1	CSVDPEFDTQYF
TRBV7-2	CASSLSRGKETQYF
TRBV20-1	CSARLTSGGPQGTQYF
TRBV11-2	CASSLEFGTQYF
TRBV12-3/TRBV12-4	CASSLRGKENEQYF
TRBV4-3	CASSHHAQAVAKNIQYF
TRBV2	CASGSQAFTGELFF
TRBV6-1	CASSFGQAYGYTF
TRBV12-3/TRBV12-4	CASKMFSDNEQFF
TRBV6-5	CASSFGTGVSPLHF
TRBV10-3	CAISPEDFNSPLHF
TRBV4-3	CASSRRLAGVTDTQYF
TRBV7-2	CASSSGQPPTYEQYF
TRBV7-2	CASSPGGGITEKLFF
TRBV20-1	CSGVGWDTEAFF
TRBV5-1	CASSLGPLGLSYNEQFF
TRBV7-2	CASSLMGGNTGELFF
TRBV12-3/TRBV12-4	CASSLGVLPYF
TRBV29-1	CSVSREINEQFF
TRBV5-1	CASSLDGKRTGYGYTF
TRBV7-2	CASSFTSGRAGNEQFF
TRBV6-5	CASSYAGQGQPQHF
TRBV29-1	CSVTSGGGGEKLFF
TRBV10-3	CAIRSGQGQETQYF
TRBV15	CATKEGSWETQYF
TRBV20-1	CSASDPNQPQHF
TRBV15	CATSKGIYEQYF
TRBV7-2	CASSLGRSSEQYF
TRBV15	CATSRGSGAGANVLTF
TRBV3-1	CASSPYGSSYNEQFF
TRBV12-3/TRBV12-4	CASKYRPGGSGNTIYF
TRBV11-2	CASSLSVRDRVWPDTQYF
TRBV11-2	CASSLLAEPSYNEQFF
TRBV10-3	CATLEATSGDPEQFF
TRBV12-3/TRBV12-4	CASRPRGNEQFF
TRBV29-1	CSADRGLTGELFF
TRBV20-1	CSATAGGPWDEQFF
TRBV20-1	CSAFWGDTQYF
TRBV20-1	CSASSDGNYGYTF
TRBV27	CASRGSGRAADTQYF
TRBV11-2	CASSLLPGQGAYNEQFF
TRBV20-1	CSAREGAGNIQYF
TRBV20-1	CSARAARRSETQYF